This TCR beta chain was sequenced in a study of cytomegalovirus exposure and HLA in healthy donors. Study-wide background: An earlier analysis identified 100 million to 130 million unique TCR beta sequences in about 179 million T cells.

Use of 60 Vbeta and 13 Jbeta primers characterized the PCR. TCRdb keeps only in-frame clones here, not all; method: immunoSEQ multiplex PCR. The table lists 310,000 or so clones, roughly 90% of them singletons, with roughly 2.1% in the top ten. The trim removed 4 bases at V and 2 bases at J, leaving 8 bases unmatched. CDR1 is SGHNT, CDR2 YYREEE, per germline (reference sequence). This CDR3 is 18 amino acids long. Comment on this clone: Its target is unknown.

Study-level findings and limits: One variant, a missense change in DCLRE1C, was linked in a later analysis to TCR beta V- and J-gene trimming.

The TCR was taken from a woman between 18 and 29 years old in good health and CMV-seronegative. J is TRBJ2-3 and V is TRBV5-4; 15 nucleotides match TRBD2. The source material was PBMCs. As DNA, the CDR3 is TGTGCCAGCAGCCCGGGTTGGACTAGCGGGGGGGTCACAGATACGCAGTATTTT. This translates into CASSPGWTSGGVTDTQYF.